The next 30 T cell receptor beta chains were all read from a single sample in a study of blood T cells in healthy people across ages. A second PCR, run for roughly 7 to 12 cycles, used a sample-barcoded 5' primer plus a J-beta primer mix. TCRdb itself ran the 5' RACE reads through MiXCR, one entry per CDR3 protein. The sample shows approximately 680,000 distinct CDR3 sequences, 32% of them seen only once. Sequenced material: blood. The receptor set was obtained from a woman older than 75 in good health.

The chain recombines TRBV30 with TRBJ2-1, with D uncertain. Trimming removed 4 bases at V and 9 bases at J, with 16 bases between. Germline CDR1 reads GTSNPN; CDR2 reads SVGIG (reference sequence). This CDR3 contains 13 residues. The CDR3 nucleotides read TGTGCCTGGAACCACCTAAATAATGCTGAGCAGTTCTTC. Protein: CAWNHLNNAEQFF.

V is TRBV20-1 and J is TRBJ2-5; 7 bases agree with TRBD1. Matching the DNA end better, TRBJ2-7 makes the J call doubtful. Germline V gene lookup returns CDR1 DFQATT and CDR2 SNEGSKA (reference sequence). The CDR3 has 15 residues. The DNA for the CDR3 is TGCAGTGCTAGAGACCGGGACAGATCACCCCACGAGCAGTACTTC. Translated: CSARDRDRSPHEQYF.

This clonotype was counted ten times or more. The chain links TRBV12-3 or TRBV12-4 to TRBJ2-3; 8 nucleotides match TRBD2. V was clipped by 3 bases and J by 10 bases; unmatched bases: 15. The CDR3 totals 16 residues. DNA of the CDR3: TGTGCCAGCAGTTTTGTATTCGGGGGGGCAAATTATCCGCAGTATTTT. As protein: CASSFVFGGANYPQYF.

This clonotype was seen at least ten times. One end of the junction does not line up with germline, which may come from a read error. Written as DNA, the CDR3 is TGTGCCAGCAGGTCCACACGGGGGCAGGGCTACAAGGAGCAGTTCTTC. Residues: CASRSTRGQGYKEQFF. V and J are TRBV6-2 or TRBV6-3 and TRBJ2-1; D possibly matches TRBD1 or TRBD2 (6 bases each). CDR3 size: 16 residues. Looked up from germline, CDR1 is MNHEY and CDR2 is SVGEGT.

This clonotype was seen at least ten times. Compared with germline, one end of the junction differs, possibly owing to a read error. J is TRBJ1-2 and V is TRBV5-1; D possibly corresponds to TRBD1 (6 bases). The CDR3 is made up of 14 amino acids. Germline V CDR1 and CDR2: SGHRS, YFSETQ. In DNA form, the CDR3 reads TGTGCCAGCAGCCGACCAGGGGCTAACTATGGCTACACCTTC. Translated, it gives CASSRPGANYGYTF.

This clonotype was counted ten times or more. This sequence joins TRBV7-2 and TRBJ1-1; D may be TRBD1 (5 bases). Looked up from germline, CDR1 is SGHTA and CDR2 is FQGNSA. Trimming removed 5 bases at V and 6 bases at J, with 25 bases between. CDR3 length: 17 residues. The CDR3: CASSPAPVGTLFPEAFF. CDR3 nucleotides: TGTGCCAGCAGCCCCGCTCCCGTCGGGACTCTCTTTCCTGAAGCTTTCTTT.

This clonotype was seen more than once but under ten times. V is TRBV4-2 and J is TRBJ1-1; 7 bases are a match to TRBD1. With 1 base clipped from V and 3 bases from J, the junction kept 8 bases outside the gene matches. In germline, CDR1 is LGHNA, CDR2 YNFKEQ. The CDR3 covers 16 residues. The chain's CDR3 is CASSQGQEGADTEAFF. Written as DNA, the CDR3 is TGTGCCAGCAGCCAAGGGCAGGAGGGGGCGGACACTGAAGCTTTCTTT.

In its sample, this clonotype was seen many times. The rearrangement links TRBV20-1 to TRBJ1-2, with TRBD1 matching 7 bases. The CDR3 runs 15 residues. After removal of 0 bases from V and 8 bases from J, the junction contained 12 bases not matched to a gene. CDR1 and CDR2 from the germline V gene are DFQATT and SNEGSKA (reference sequence). The chain's CDR3 is CSARERPGGGAGYTF. Written as DNA, the CDR3 is TGCAGTGCTAGAGAACGACCAGGGGGGGGAGCCGGCTACACCTTC.

This clonotype has a count of ten or more. The rearrangement links TRBV4-3 to TRBJ2-5; TRBD1 matches at 7 bases. CDR1 is LGHNA and CDR2 is YSLEER in the germline V gene. J lost 2 bases, V lost 0 bases, and 3 bases had no gene match. The CDR3 has 15 amino acids. DNA for the CDR3: TGCGCCAGCAGCCAAGATAGGACAGGACAAGAGACCCAGTACTTC. Encoded protein: CASSQDRTGQETQYF.

The chain joins TRBV7-2 to TRBJ2-4; 8 bases match TRBD2. The CDR3 has 14 residues. Trimming cost V 5 bases and J 9 bases; bases outside gene matches: 9. Germline loops: CDR1 SGHTA, CDR2 FQGNSA. Written as DNA, the CDR3 is TGTGCCAGCAGCCCAGACCAGCGGGGGTTCATTCAGTACTTC. Amino acid sequence: CASSPDQRGFIQYF.

Remarks on this clonotype: This may be a read error: a much more frequent sequence differs by one nucleotide. This chain joins TRBV7-3 and TRBJ2-3; D ambiguous. Germline V CDR1 and CDR2: SGHTA, FQGTGA. V gave up 6 bases and J gave up 5 bases, with 12 bases separating them. The CDR3 totals 13 residues. This CDR3 reads CASSRDSGDTQYF. The DNA for the CDR3 is TGTGCCAGCAGTCGAGACTCGGGAGATACGCAGTATTTT.

The CDR3 coding sequence is TGTGCCAGCAGCGTAGGGGGACGACCCTACGAGCAGTACTTC. Amino acids: CASSVGGRPYEQYF. The chain has TRBV9 and TRBJ2-7; the D gene could be TRBD1 or TRBD2 (5 bases each). There are 14 residues in the CDR3. Germline lookup yields CDR1 SGDLS and CDR2 YYNGEE. V was pared by 0 bases and J by 2 bases, with 9 bases between. The variable domain in full, completed from reference TRBV9 and TRBJ2-7, reads DSGVTQTPKHLITATGQRVTLRCSPRSGDLSVYWYQQSLDQGLQFLIQYYNGEERAKGNILERFSAQQFPDLHSELNLSSLELGDSALYFCASSVGGRPYEQYFGPGTRLTVT.

The chain carries TRBV5-4 and TRBJ1-1; D possibly corresponds to TRBD1 (5 bases). The germline CDR1 and CDR2 sequences are SGHNT and YYREEE (reference sequence). V dropped 1 base and J dropped 4 bases, with 11 bases sitting between them. CDR3 size: 14 residues. CDR3 nucleotide sequence: TGTGCCAGCAGCTTGTTCAGGGTCGGCACTGAAGCTTTCTTT. It yields the protein CASSLFRVGTEAFF.

As to this clonotype: Since a much larger clone is just one base distant, this may be a read error. This rearrangement joins TRBV20-1 to TRBJ1-4, with D maybe TRBD1 (5 bases). Trimming took 1 base from V and 13 from J, leaving 16 bases between them. CDR1 DFQATT and CDR2 SNEGSKA come from the germline V gene (reference sequence). The CDR3 contains 13 residues. The CDR3 loop is CSARGLGASGLFF. CDR3 bases: TGCAGTGCTAGAGGGCTCGGGGCTTCCGGACTGTTTTTT.

The V and J genes are TRBV10-3 and TRBJ1-5; no clear D gene. Germline CDR1 is ENHRY and CDR2 is SYGVKD. This CDR3 spans 13 amino acids. With 4 bases removed from V and 3 bases from J, the gap between germline ends came to 7 bases. The CDR3 spells CAISASDNQPQHF. In DNA form, the CDR3 reads TGTGCCATCAGTGCAAGCGACAATCAGCCCCAGCATTTT.

This clonotype was detected many times. V gene TRBV20-1 combines with J gene TRBJ2-3; D assignment may be TRBD1 or TRBD2 (6 bases each). The length of the CDR3 is 12 residues. With 5 bases removed from V and 6 bases from J, the gap between germline ends came to 12 bases. CDR1 is DFQATT, CDR2 SNEGSKA, per germline (reference sequence). The CDR3 nucleotides are TGCAGTGCTCGGGGGCCCGCGGATACGCAGTATTTT. This encodes CSARGPADTQYF.

This clonotype has ten or more counts. The V gene is TRBV29-1, the J gene TRBJ2-1; D possibly corresponds to TRBD2 (5 bases). The CDR3 runs 15 residues. The germline gives CDR1 SQVTM, CDR2 ANQGSEA. V was cut by 5 bases and J by 8 bases, with 22 bases left in between. CDR3 nucleotides: TGCAGCGTTTCAGGTGGAGGAGCGGTTTTGGATGAGCAGTTCTTC. It specifies CSVSGGGAVLDEQFF.

This sequence joins TRBV20-1 and TRBJ2-3; the match to TRBD2 covers 7 bases. CDR1 and CDR2 (germline): DFQATT, SNEGSKA (reference sequence). This CDR3 comprises 16 residues. Unmatched junction bases numbered 10, after V lost 0 bases and J lost 4 bases. The CDR3 protein is CSARDSEAGSADTQYF. The CDR3 nucleotides are TGCAGTGCTAGAGATTCTGAAGCGGGGAGTGCAGATACGCAGTATTTT.

This clonotype showed up just a few times. This chain links TRBV27 with TRBJ2-3, with D tentatively TRBD1 (6 bases). This CDR3 is 20 amino acids long. Germline CDR1 and CDR2: MNHEY and SMNVEV (reference sequence). The V end lost 5 bases, the J end lost 2 bases, and 29 bases lay between the germline ends. The CDR3 DNA reads TGTGCCAGCAGTCTCGTATTTAGGGGAACCGGAGGACAGCACACAGATACGCAGTATTTT. Translated, it gives CASSLVFRGTGGQHTDTQYF.

V and J are TRBV28 and TRBJ2-7; unclear D gene. The V gene lost 7 bases and the J gene lost 3 bases, with 16 bases spanning the gap. This CDR3 is built from 14 residues. The germline V gene encodes CDR1 MDHEN and CDR2 SYDVKM. The CDR3 region has the DNA TGTGCCAGCAATTCCCTCCCAGCGAGCTACGAGCAGTACTTC. This encodes CASNSLPASYEQYF.

In this sample, this clonotype turned up once. The chain uses TRBV20-1 and TRBJ2-5; 11 bases agree with TRBD2. Germline CDR1 is DFQATT and CDR2 is SNEGSKA (reference sequence). V trimming: 4 bases; J trimming: 11 bases; junction bases outside the gene matches: 15. The CDR3 is made up of 15 amino acids. The CDR3 sequence: CSANPTSGAGNEQYF. The CDR3 DNA reads TGCAGTGCTAACCCGACTAGCGGGGCGGGCAATGAGCAGTACTTC.

The table lists this clonotype with a few counts. This chain links TRBV6-1 with TRBJ1-1; D uncertain. The V end lost 4 bases, the J end lost 8 bases, and 14 bases lay between the germline ends. This CDR3 has 13 residues. CDR1 is MNHNS and CDR2 is SASEGT in the germline V gene. CDR3 sequence reads: CASSVNGYSEAFF. The CDR3 coding sequence is TGTGCCAGCAGTGTAAACGGATACTCGGAAGCTTTCTTT.

Points on this clonotype: A junction boundary mismatches the germline segment, possibly from a read error. This CDR3 is CASSAAGGYGHTF. Here the CDR3 DNA reads TGTGCCAGCAGCGCTGCAGGGGGCTATGGCCACACCTTC. This chain links TRBV7-9 with TRBJ1-2, with 8 bases lining up with TRBD1. This CDR3 region has 13 residues. Germline CDR1 SEHNR, CDR2 FQNEAQ (reference sequence).

Regarding this clonotype: It may be a read error: a sequence one base away is much more abundant. The J gene is TRBJ2-1, the V gene TRBV28; TRBD1 might be the D (6 bases). The V gene lost 1 base and the J gene lost 10 bases, with 17 bases spanning the gap. Germline V lookup: CDR1 MDHEN, CDR2 SYDVKM. The CDR3 totals 15 residues. The CDR3 DNA reads TGTGCCAGCAGTTTATCCCCAGGGGATGCCTACGAGCAGTTCTTC. Residues: CASSLSPGDAYEQFF.

This clonotype was picked up many times. The J gene is TRBJ2-1, the V gene TRBV2; TRBD1 is a possible D gene (6 bases). CDR1 and CDR2 (germline): SNHLY, FYNNEI. Trimming shortened V by 7 bases and J by 8 bases, and 12 bases separated the two germline ends. The CDR3 sequence is 12 residues long. The CDR3 nucleotides are TGTGCCAGCATGGGGGCGCGCGATGAGCAGTTCTTC. It translates to CASMGARDEQFF.

Worth noting for this clonotype: Just one base apart from a much larger clone, this may be a read error. The J gene is TRBJ2-7, the V gene TRBV6-2 or TRBV6-3; 8 bases align to TRBD2. V shed 5 bases and J 7 bases; nucleotides not matched to a gene: 19. In germline, CDR1 is MNHEY, CDR2 SVGEGT. CDR3 length: 17 amino acids. The CDR3 DNA reads as TGTGCCAGCAGTACCCCATTGGCGGGGGGTTCCTACAATGAGCAGTACTTC. Protein sequence: CASSTPLAGGSYNEQYF.

This clonotype was picked up many times. The chain combines TRBV13 with TRBJ1-5, with 11 nucleotides matching TRBD1. The ends lost 5 bases at V and 2 bases at J; junction bases unmatched: 5. CDR3 size: 16 residues. Per germline, CDR1 PRHDT and CDR2 FYEKMQ (reference sequence). CDR3 in amino acids: CASSRRTGGGNQPQHF. The CDR3 coding sequence is TGTGCCAGCAGCCGGCGGACAGGGGGCGGCAATCAGCCCCAGCATTTT.

There are many counts of this clonotype. The chain couples TRBV4-2 to TRBJ1-1, with 10 bases aligning to TRBD1. Losses at the gene ends were 1 base for V and 0 bases for J; bases not matched to a gene: 8. Germline values: CDR1 LGHNA, CDR2 YNFKEQ. The CDR3 contains 18 residues. Written as DNA, the CDR3 is TGTGCCAGCAGCCAAGGGCCAGGGACAGGGGCCATGAACACTGAAGCTTTCTTT. Protein product: CASSQGPGTGAMNTEAFF.

The chain carries TRBV2 and TRBJ1-2; 7 bases fit TRBD1. V gave up 5 bases and J gave up 3 bases; unmatched junction bases: 9. Germline V gene data show CDR1 as SNHLY and CDR2 as FYNNEI. There are 15 residues in the CDR3. The CDR3 loop reads CASSKTGEGDYGYTF. CDR3 in DNA: TGTGCCAGCAGTAAAACAGGGGAAGGAGACTATGGCTACACCTTC.

In this sample, this clonotype turned up many times. In DNA form, the CDR3 reads TGTGCCAGCAGCTTAGCTGCGGGACAGTGGAATGAGCAGTTCTTC. Its translation: CASSLAAGQWNEQFF. This chain joins TRBV7-9 and TRBJ2-1; perhaps TRBD1 as D (7 bases). Between the trimmed V and J ends, which lost 0 bases and 7 bases, there was a span of 13 bases. The CDR3 runs to 15 residues. Germline values: CDR1 SEHNR, CDR2 FQNEAQ (reference sequence).